The 25 T cell receptor beta chains listed next were all sequenced from one sample in a study of T cell responses to AZD1222 COVID-19 vaccine. Sequenced by immunoSEQ multiplex PCR; TCRdb stores in-frame clones only, minus some. Of roughly 120,000 clones listed, about 90% are singletons. Sequenced material: peripheral blood, taken on day 0 of AZD1222 vaccination. The origin of the receptors is an adult in good health.

The gene calls are TRBV6-6 and TRBJ1-2, with TRBD1 matching 9 bases. From germline, CDR1 is MNHNY and CDR2 SVGAGI (reference sequence). The junction had 15 bases not matched to a gene; V was cut back by 5 bases and J by 5 bases. This CDR3 is built from 17 residues. Here the CDR3 reads CASSPPSGQGFSYGYTF. CDR3 coding DNA: TGTGCCAGCAGTCCGCCAAGCGGACAGGGGTTTAGTTATGGCTACACCTTC.

The gene calls are TRBV4-2 and TRBJ2-1; 7 nucleotides align to TRBD2. The CDR3 consists of 17 residues. V shed 0 bases, J shed 8 bases, and the junction held 13 bases outside the gene matches. Germline V lookup: CDR1 LGHNA, CDR2 YNFKEQ. The CDR3 DNA reads TGTGCCAGCAGCCAAGAGGTCGGGGGGACTGTCCCCTATGAGCAGTTCTTC. Encoded protein: CASSQEVGGTVPYEQFF.

The V gene is TRBV27, the J gene TRBJ2-7, with D maybe TRBD2 (6 bases). Trimming cost V 5 bases and J 7 bases, with 15 bases left between them. Germline V gives CDR1 MNHEY, CDR2 SMNVEV (reference sequence). The CDR3 consists of 13 residues. The CDR3 region has the DNA TGTGCCAGCAGTCCCACCGGGGCGGGGGAGCAGTACTTC. It translates to CASSPTGAGEQYF.

The chain links TRBV28 to TRBJ1-3; tentatively, D is TRBD1 (5 bases). Trimming stripped 7 bases from V and 4 bases from J, with 20 bases between. The CDR3 is made up of 16 amino acids. CDR1 and CDR2 from the germline V gene are MDHEN and SYDVKM. This CDR3 is CASIPPGAGGGNTIYF. DNA of the CDR3: TGTGCCAGCATCCCCCCCGGGGCCGGTGGGGGAAACACCATATATTTT.

The chain combines TRBV2 with TRBJ1-5; a possible D gene is TRBD1 (6 bases). CDR3 size: 13 residues. V dropped 8 bases and J dropped 4 bases, with 12 bases sitting between them. The germline gives CDR1 SNHLY, CDR2 FYNNEI. The CDR3 region is CASRPGQNQPQHF. Here the CDR3 DNA reads TGTGCCAGCCGACCCGGACAGAATCAGCCCCAGCATTTT.

V is TRBV5-1 and J is TRBJ2-1; 14 nucleotides agree with TRBD2. With 0 bases clipped from V and 5 bases from J, the junction kept 7 bases outside the gene matches. The germline CDR1 and CDR2 sequences are SGHRS and YFSETQ. This CDR3 is 18 amino acids long. The DNA for the CDR3 is TGCGCCAGCAGCTTGGGGGGGACTAGCGGGAGTAGGAACAATGAGCAGTTCTTC. This translates into CASSLGGTSGSRNNEQFF.

This clone was detected only once. This chain connects TRBV5-1 to TRBJ2-2, with D perhaps given as TRBD1 or TRBD2 (7 bases each). V lost 4 bases and J 0 bases, leaving 13 bases between the germline ends. Germline assignment: CDR1 SGHRS and CDR2 YFSETQ. This CDR3 has 16 residues. This CDR3 reads CASSPGGTANTGELFF. The CDR3 DNA sequence: TGCGCCAGCAGCCCCGGGGGGACAGCGAACACCGGGGAGCTGTTTTTT.

In nucleotides, the CDR3 is TGTGCCAGCAGCTTAGATTTGGGAGCGGCCTCCTGGAATGAGCAGTTCTTC. Translating gives CASSLDLGAASWNEQFF. The rearrangement links TRBV11-2 to TRBJ2-1; TRBD2 might be the D (5 bases). CDR1 is SGHAT, CDR2 FQNNGV, per germline. CDR3 length: 17 residues. V lost 0 bases and J lost 7, with 19 bases in between.

This clone was seen a single time. The rearrangement joins TRBV14 to TRBJ2-5; unclear D gene. Trimming left V 2 bases short and J 5 bases short, with 18 bases between. The germline CDR1 and CDR2 sequences are SGHDN and FVKESK. The CDR3 totals 16 residues. Here the CDR3 reads CASSQSDLGSRETQYF. Written as DNA, the CDR3 is TGTGCCAGCAGCCAATCGGACCTAGGGTCTAGGGAGACCCAGTACTTC.

The chain couples TRBV2 to TRBJ1-5; D is unresolved. V was clipped by 8 bases and J by 6 bases, with 8 bases between them. The CDR3 has 11 amino acids. Looked up from germline, CDR1 is SNHLY and CDR2 is FYNNEI. CDR3 residues: CASGEVQPQHF. CDR3 bases: TGTGCCAGCGGGGAAGTTCAGCCCCAGCATTTT.

V is TRBV4-1 and J is TRBJ2-7; D unresolved. V was clipped by 4 bases and J by 3 bases, with 19 bases between them. CDR1 and CDR2 from the germline V gene are MGHRA and YSYEKL. The CDR3 is 16 residues long. The CDR3 reads CASSLTLAQGYYEQYF. As DNA, the CDR3 is TGCGCCAGCAGCCTAACCCTGGCCCAAGGATACTACGAGCAGTACTTC.

This clone was observed a few times. V is TRBV29-1 and J is TRBJ2-5; D call uncertain. CDR3 size: 14 residues. Germline V CDR1 and CDR2: SQVTM, ANQGSEA. V lost 4 bases, J lost 1 base, and 13 bases lay in between. The CDR3 DNA reads as TGCAGCGTTGTTAACCACCTGGGCCAAGAGACCCAGTACTTC. It encodes CSVVNHLGQETQYF.

The V and J genes are TRBV20-1 and TRBJ1-4; D is uncertain. Trimming left V 3 bases short and J 0 bases short, with 14 bases between. Per germline, CDR1 DFQATT and CDR2 SNEGSKA (reference sequence). The CDR3 is 16 residues long. For the CDR3, the DNA is TGCAGTGCTAGTCGACGCCTCGGGTCAACTAATGAAAAACTGTTTTTT. Amino acid sequence: CSASRRLGSTNEKLFF.

In its sample, this clone was seen once. The genes are TRBV5-1 and TRBJ2-7, with 12 bases that match TRBD2. The CDR3 extends over 15 amino acids. Trimming cost V 4 bases and J 3 bases; bases outside gene matches: 5. CDR1 is SGHRS, CDR2 YFSETQ, per germline. CDR3 amino acids: CASSQRLAGDYEQYF. The DNA of the CDR3 is TGCGCCAGCAGCCAAAGACTAGCGGGAGACTACGAGCAGTACTTC.

The V and J genes are TRBV5-8 and TRBJ2-7; D perhaps matches TRBD1 (6 bases). The CDR3 is 14 amino acids. CDR1 and CDR2 (germline): SGHTS, YDEGEE. Trimming pared 2 bases from V and 5 bases from J, leaving 14 bases between. The CDR3, as DNA: TGTGCCAGCAGCTTTGGACAGATTATCGACGAGCAGTACTTC. Translation: CASSFGQIIDEQYF.

J is TRBJ1-6 and V is TRBV18; the D gene is possibly TRBD1 (6 bases). Trimming took 1 base from V and 8 from J, leaving 9 bases between them. CDR1 and CDR2 from the germline V gene are KGHSH and LQKENI. The CDR3 sequence is 14 residues long. The CDR3 region is CASSPRGGDSPLHF. DNA for the CDR3: TGTGCCAGCTCACCACGAGGGGGGGATTCACCCCTCCACTTT. Supplemented by reference TRBV18 and TRBJ1-6, the full variable domain reads NAGVMQNPRHLVRRRGQEARLRCSPMKGHSHVYWYRQLPEEGLKFMVYLQKENIIDESGMPKERFSAEFPKEGPSILRIQQVVRGDSAAYFCASSPRGGDSPLHFGNGTRLTVT.

V gene TRBV29-1 combines with J gene TRBJ1-1; possible D gene TRBD1, 6 bases. CDR3 length: 14 residues. From germline, CDR1 is SQVTM and CDR2 ANQGSEA. V was clipped by 7 bases and J by 11 bases, with 26 bases between them. In DNA form, the CDR3 reads TGCAGCGCCCTCCCTACAGGGCCCAGTATGGGGGCTTTCTTT. Its protein is CSALPTGPSMGAFF.

V is TRBV28 and J is TRBJ2-1; D is tentatively TRBD1 or TRBD2 (5 bases each). The CDR3 has 17 amino acids. Trimming stripped 5 bases from V and 9 bases from J, with 26 bases between. In germline, CDR1 is MDHEN, CDR2 SYDVKM. CDR3 amino acids: CASSTPLRDLGDGEQFF. The CDR3 coding sequence is TGTGCCAGCAGTACCCCCCTCCGGGACCTAGGGGATGGTGAGCAGTTCTTC.

This clone was counted between two and nine times. The V gene is TRBV19, the J gene TRBJ1-1; possibly TRBD1 for D (6 bases). The CDR3 contains 15 residues. Germline V gene lookup returns CDR1 LNHDA and CDR2 SQIVND (reference sequence). V gave up 5 bases and J gave up 4 bases, with 17 bases separating them. The CDR3 loop reads CASSSLTGRGTEAFF. For the CDR3, the DNA is TGTGCCAGTAGTTCTCTTACAGGGAGGGGCACTGAAGCTTTCTTT. Full variable domain (outside the CDR3, taken from reference TRBV19 and TRBJ1-1): DGGITQSPKYLFRKEGQNVTLSCEQNLNHDAMYWYRQDPGQGLRLIYYSQIVNDFQKGDIAEGYSVSREKKESFPLTVTSAQKNPTAFYLCASSSLTGRGTEAFFGQGTRLTVV.

This clone has just one count. The chain is built from TRBV13 and TRBJ2-5; the D is unclear. Germline lookup yields CDR1 PRHDT and CDR2 FYEKMQ (reference sequence). The CDR3 contains 13 residues. Trimming pared 4 bases from V and 7 bases from J, leaving 13 bases between. CDR3 amino acids: CASSSRAVRTQYF. Written as DNA, the CDR3 is TGTGCCAGCAGCTCCCGGGCTGTAAGGACCCAGTACTTC. The full variable domain, with the rest looked up from reference TRBV13 and TRBJ2-5, is AAGVIQSPRHLIKEKRETATLKCYPIPRHDTVYWYQQGPGQDPQFLISFYEKMQSDKGSIPDRFSAQQFSDYHSELNMSSLELGDSALYFCASSSRAVRTQYFGPGTRLLVL.

In DNA form, the CDR3 reads TGCAGCGTTTTAACGGGACAGGTTTACACCGGGGAGCTGTTTTTT. Translating gives CSVLTGQVYTGELFF. The chain employs TRBV29-1 and TRBJ2-2; 8 bases line up with TRBD1. There are 15 residues in the CDR3. Germline loops: CDR1 SQVTM, CDR2 ANQGSEA. V dropped 5 bases and J dropped 3; count of bases not matched to a gene: 8.

For the CDR3, the DNA is TGTGCCAGCTCACCACTTGACACTCTCTCTGGAAACACCATATATTTT. Encoded protein: CASSPLDTLSGNTIYF. The chain carries TRBV18 and TRBJ1-3; no firm D call. Trimming stripped 1 base from V and 0 bases from J, with 10 bases between. The CDR3 runs 16 residues. The germline V gene has CDR1 KGHSH and CDR2 LQKENI.

This clone has just a few counts. The chain links TRBV4-1 to TRBJ1-2; no clear D gene. Trimming took 1 base from V and 8 from J, leaving 8 bases between them. CDR3 size: 12 residues. CDR1 and CDR2 from the germline V gene are MGHRA and YSYEKL. The CDR3 DNA follows: TGCGCCAGCAGCCAAGTTGGGGAAGGCTACACCTTC. Its translation: CASSQVGEGYTF.

The gene calls are TRBV28 and TRBJ1-1; 7 bases fit TRBD1. Germline CDR1 is MDHEN and CDR2 is SYDVKM. This CDR3 contains 10 residues. Trimming removed 6 bases from V and 11 bases from J; junction bases left unmatched: 3. The CDR3 DNA reads as TGTGCCAGCAGAGACAGGGTTGCTTTCTTT. Residues: CASRDRVAFF.

The chain has TRBV7-3 and TRBJ1-2; 7 bases agree with TRBD1. CDR1 and CDR2 from the germline V gene are SGHTA and FQGTGA. The CDR3 consists of 16 residues. V was pared by 5 bases and J by 0 bases, with 9 bases of the junction left unmatched. This chain's CDR3 is CASSQYNRGPNYGYTF. The CDR3, as DNA: TGTGCCAGCAGCCAATATAACAGGGGTCCTAACTATGGCTACACCTTC.